This T cell receptor beta chain was identified during a study of shared clonotypes between healthy human individuals. Subsets obtained from CD4+ cells comprised CD45RA+ naive and CD45RA-negative memory cells. Over several immunoSEQ plates, each subset's genomic DNA was distributed in even portions. Clones were read by immunoSEQ multiplex PCR, and TCRdb kept only the in-frame ones, dropping some. There are about 730,000 clones in the sample; 55% to 75% occur only once, and around 1.8% lies in the top ten. The specimen was memory CD4+ T cells sorted from blood. Subset meaning: CD45RA-negative fraction. This clonotype originated in a woman aged 25 to 39 in good health.

In DNA, the CDR3 is TGTGCCGGGCGACAGGGAACCTATAATTCACCCCTCCACTTT. Translated: CAGRQGTYNSPLHF. This chain joins TRBV30 and TRBJ1-6, with 7 bases identical to TRBD1. With V trimmed by 8 bases and J by 2 bases, 6 bases remained unmatched. The CDR3 totals 14 residues. CDR1 is GTSNPN, CDR2 SVGIG, per germline (reference sequence).